The clone carrying this T cell receptor beta chain was observed a handful of times. The data belong to a study of blood T cells in healthy people across ages. A second PCR, run for roughly 7 to 12 cycles, used a sample-barcoded 5' primer plus a J-beta primer mix. TCRdb re-called the 5' RACE reads through MiXCR, storing one row per CDR3 protein. The sample yields 850,000 to 1,000,000 distinct CDR3 sequences, roughly 51% seen once. Germline lookup yields CDR1 SEHNR and CDR2 FQNEAQ (reference sequence). The CDR3 has 16 amino acids. The clonotype originates from a woman aged 55-70 years in good health. The sequencing sample was made of blood. V gene TRBV7-9 combines with J gene TRBJ2-5, with 11 bases fitting TRBD2. The closer fit of TRBJ2-7 to the DNA end suggests the J call may be wrong. CDR3 residues: CASSPGLAGTSDEQYF. CDR3 DNA sequence: TGTGCCAGCAGCCCCGGACTAGCGGGTACTTCTGACGAGCAGTACTTC.